The 7 T cell receptor beta chains presented below share a single source sample, sequenced in a study of CD8 T cells in Susac syndrome. Reverse transcription of roughly 0.45 to 1 ug RNA used random hexamers. TCRdb reprocessed the immunoSEQ multiplex PCR reads with MiXCR, giving one entry per CDR3 protein. The sample has about 180,000 distinct CDR3 sequences; 85% to 95% are singletons. Sequenced input: CD4+ T cells from PBMCs. The receptors here all came from a human donor with Susac syndrome.

The chain links TRBV4-2 to TRBJ2-7; no firm D call. Deletions cut 3 bases from V and 0 bases from J, with 12 bases between. The germline V gene encodes CDR1 LGHNA and CDR2 YNFKEQ. The CDR3 runs 15 residues. The DNA of the CDR3 is TGTGCCAGCAGCCATAAACTCCAGAGCTCCTACGAGCAGTACTTC. Amino acids: CASSHKLQSSYEQYF.

The chain has TRBV10-2 and TRBJ2-7; 13 nucleotides agree with TRBD2. CDR1 is WSHSY and CDR2 is SAAADI in the germline V gene. The CDR3 has 17 residues. The trim removed 8 bases at V and 0 bases at J, leaving 10 bases unmatched. This chain's CDR3 is CASDGTSGDGGSYEQYF. The DNA of the CDR3 is TGCGCCAGCGACGGGACTAGCGGGGACGGGGGCTCCTACGAGCAGTACTTC.

This chain connects TRBV3-1 to TRBJ1-2; D not certain. V was clipped by 0 bases and J by 4 bases, with 18 bases between them. Germline V gives CDR1 LGHDT, CDR2 YNNKEL (reference sequence). The CDR3 sequence is 17 residues long. CDR3 protein: CASSQDGPLGRTYGYTF. DNA of the CDR3: TGTGCCAGCAGCCAAGATGGTCCCCTCGGACGGACCTATGGCTACACCTTC.

The chain combines TRBV6-2 or TRBV6-3 with TRBJ2-3; 10 bases match TRBD2. J gave up 2 bases and V 2 bases, and 7 bases lay outside the gene matches. CDR1 is MNHEY and CDR2 is SVGEGT in the germline V gene. This CDR3 has 17 amino acids. In DNA, the CDR3 is TGTGCCAGCAGTTACGGCTCAGCGGGGGGGTACACAGATACGCAGTATTTT. Translating it yields CASSYGSAGGYTDTQYF.

The CDR3: CASSVVGDGTQYF. Here the CDR3 DNA reads TGTGCCAGCAGCGTAGTCGGGGATGGGACCCAGTACTTC. The genes are TRBV9 and TRBJ2-5; D might be TRBD2 (5 bases). The CDR3 contains 13 residues. Germline assignment: CDR1 SGDLS and CDR2 YYNGEE. Trimming removed 0 bases from V and 7 bases from J, with 10 bases in between.

The chain employs TRBV27 and TRBJ1-2; 7 nucleotides agree with TRBD1. The germline CDR1 and CDR2 sequences are MNHEY and SMNVEV (reference sequence). This CDR3 comprises 13 residues. V lost 3 bases to trimming and J lost 6 bases; unmatched junction nucleotides: 4. For the CDR3, the DNA is TGTGCCAGCAGTTTTACAGGGGCCAATGGCTACACCTTC. It codes for CASSFTGANGYTF.

The chain is built from TRBV19 and TRBJ2-7; 14 bases are a match to TRBD2. Trimming cost V 5 bases and J 0 bases; bases outside gene matches: 12. This CDR3 spans 19 amino acids. CDR1 LNHDA and CDR2 SQIVND come from the germline V gene (reference sequence). The CDR3 DNA follows: TGTGCCAGTAGTTCCGGCGGACTAGCGGGGGGTACGAGCTCCTACGAGCAGTACTTC. This codes for CASSSGGLAGGTSSYEQYF.